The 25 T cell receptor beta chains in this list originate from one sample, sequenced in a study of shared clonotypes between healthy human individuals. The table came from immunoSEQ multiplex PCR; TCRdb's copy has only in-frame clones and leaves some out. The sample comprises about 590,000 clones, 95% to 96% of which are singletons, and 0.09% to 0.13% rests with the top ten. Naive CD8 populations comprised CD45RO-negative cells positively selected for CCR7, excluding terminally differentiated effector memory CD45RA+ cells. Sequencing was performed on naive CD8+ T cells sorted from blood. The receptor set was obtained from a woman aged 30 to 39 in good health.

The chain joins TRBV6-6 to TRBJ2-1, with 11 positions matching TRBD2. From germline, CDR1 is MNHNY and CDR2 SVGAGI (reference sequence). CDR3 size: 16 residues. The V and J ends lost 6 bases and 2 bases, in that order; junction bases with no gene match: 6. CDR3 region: CASRKIAGGPYNEQFF. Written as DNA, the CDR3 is TGTGCCAGCAGAAAAATAGCGGGAGGGCCCTACAATGAGCAGTTCTTC.

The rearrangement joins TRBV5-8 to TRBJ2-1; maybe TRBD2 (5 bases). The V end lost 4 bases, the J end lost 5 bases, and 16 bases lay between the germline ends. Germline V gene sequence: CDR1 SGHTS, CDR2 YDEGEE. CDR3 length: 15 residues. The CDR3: CASSSSPDYHNEQFF. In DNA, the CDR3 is TGTGCCAGCAGCAGCTCCCCAGACTACCACAATGAGCAGTTCTTC.

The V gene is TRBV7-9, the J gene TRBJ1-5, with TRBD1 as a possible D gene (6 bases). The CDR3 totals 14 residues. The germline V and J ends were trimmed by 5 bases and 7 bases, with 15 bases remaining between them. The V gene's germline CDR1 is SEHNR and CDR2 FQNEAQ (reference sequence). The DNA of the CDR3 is TGTGCCAGCAGCAACCGACAGGCAAACCAGCCCCAGCATTTT. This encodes CASSNRQANQPQHF.

The CDR3 is CASSPRVNLNYGYTF. The DNA of the CDR3 is TGTGCCAGTAGTCCCCGGGTGAACCTAAACTATGGCTACACCTTC. The rearrangement uses TRBV19 and TRBJ1-2; D remains ambiguous. The length of the CDR3 is 15 residues. Trimming pared 5 bases from V and 2 bases from J, leaving 15 bases between. Germline CDR1 LNHDA, CDR2 SQIVND (reference sequence).

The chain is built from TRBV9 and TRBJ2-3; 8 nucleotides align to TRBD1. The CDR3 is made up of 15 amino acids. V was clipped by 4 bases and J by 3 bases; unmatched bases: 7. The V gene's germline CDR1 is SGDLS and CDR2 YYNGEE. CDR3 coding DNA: TGTGCCAGCAGCCCAGGGGGCGCGTTGACAGATACGCAGTATTTT. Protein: CASSPGGALTDTQYF.

In DNA form, the CDR3 reads TGTGCCAGCACCACTACAGGGGAGTTCGGGGCCAACGTCCTGACTTTC. Amino acid sequence: CASTTTGEFGANVLTF. The genes are TRBV28 and TRBJ2-6; 7 bases are shared with TRBD1. The CDR3 is made up of 16 amino acids. Looked up from germline, CDR1 is MDHEN and CDR2 is SYDVKM. V dropped 7 bases and J dropped 4; count of bases not matched to a gene: 10.

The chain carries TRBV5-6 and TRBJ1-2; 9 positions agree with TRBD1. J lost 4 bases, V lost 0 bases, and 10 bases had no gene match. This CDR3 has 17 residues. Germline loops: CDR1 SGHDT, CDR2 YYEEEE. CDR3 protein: CASSLGGQGIGLYGYTF. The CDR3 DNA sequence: TGTGCCAGCAGCTTGGGGGGACAGGGAATTGGACTCTATGGCTACACCTTC.

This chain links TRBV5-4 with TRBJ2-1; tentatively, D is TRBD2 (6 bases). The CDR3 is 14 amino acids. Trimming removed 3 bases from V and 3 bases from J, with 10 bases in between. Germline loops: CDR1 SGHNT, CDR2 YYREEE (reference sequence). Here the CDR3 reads CASSSRENYNEQFF. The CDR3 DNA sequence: TGTGCCAGCAGCTCACGGGAGAACTACAATGAGCAGTTCTTC.

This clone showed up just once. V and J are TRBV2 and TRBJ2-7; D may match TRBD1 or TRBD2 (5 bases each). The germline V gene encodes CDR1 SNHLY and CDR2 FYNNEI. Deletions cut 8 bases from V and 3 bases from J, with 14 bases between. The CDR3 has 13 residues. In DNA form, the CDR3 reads TGTGCCAGCGACCGTAGGGACGGCTACGAGCAGTACTTC. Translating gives CASDRRDGYEQYF.

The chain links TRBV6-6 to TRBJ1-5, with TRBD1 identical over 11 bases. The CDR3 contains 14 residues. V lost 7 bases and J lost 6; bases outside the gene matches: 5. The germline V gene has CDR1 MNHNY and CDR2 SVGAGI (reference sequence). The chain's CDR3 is CASTGQGASQPQHF. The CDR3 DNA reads TGTGCCAGCACAGGACAGGGGGCTAGTCAGCCCCAGCATTTT.

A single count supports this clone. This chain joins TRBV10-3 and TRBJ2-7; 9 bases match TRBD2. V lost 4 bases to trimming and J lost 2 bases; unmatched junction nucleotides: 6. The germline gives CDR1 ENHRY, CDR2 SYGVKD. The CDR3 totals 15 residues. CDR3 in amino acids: CAISGVSGGTYEQYF. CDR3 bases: TGTGCCATCAGTGGGGTTAGCGGGGGAACCTACGAGCAGTACTTC.

The CDR3 DNA reads TGTGCCAGCAGTCTTGGGCTAGCGGAACTCGAGCAGTACTTC. Amino acid sequence: CASSLGLAELEQYF. The V call is TRBV5-6, the J call TRBJ2-7; 7 positions agree with TRBD2. Germline V gene sequence: CDR1 SGHDT, CDR2 YYEEEE. CDR3 length: 14 residues. Trimming at V came to 5 bases and at J to 6 bases, leaving 11 bases not matched to a gene.

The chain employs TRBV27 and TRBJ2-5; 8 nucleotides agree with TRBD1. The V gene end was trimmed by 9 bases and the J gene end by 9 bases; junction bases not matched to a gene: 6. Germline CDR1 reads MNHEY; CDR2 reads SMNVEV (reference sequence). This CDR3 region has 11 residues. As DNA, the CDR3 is TGTGCCAGTCGCGGACAGGGTGCCCAGTACTTC. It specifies CASRGQGAQYF.

CDR3 sequence (DNA): TGTGCCAGCAGTTCCCCCGAGAGCTCCGAGCAGTACTTC. Translated: CASSSPESSEQYF. The rearrangement links TRBV28 to TRBJ2-7, with D unresolved. Germline CDR1 reads MDHEN; CDR2 reads SYDVKM. The length of the CDR3 is 13 residues. The V end lost 4 bases, the J end lost 6 bases, and 13 bases lay between the germline ends.

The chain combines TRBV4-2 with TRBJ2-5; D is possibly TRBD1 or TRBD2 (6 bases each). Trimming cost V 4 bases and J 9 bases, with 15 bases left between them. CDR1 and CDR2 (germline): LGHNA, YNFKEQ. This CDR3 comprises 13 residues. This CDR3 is CASSPGARVAQYF. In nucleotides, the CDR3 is TGTGCCAGCAGCCCGGGGGCGCGTGTGGCCCAGTACTTC.

CDR3 residues: CASSHPLNNEQFF. As DNA, the CDR3 is TGTGCCAGCAGCCACCCTCTAAACAATGAGCAGTTCTTC. The chain carries TRBV5-6 and TRBJ2-1; D unresolved. V lost 4 bases and J 5 bases, leaving 10 bases between the germline ends. This CDR3 has 13 residues. Germline values: CDR1 SGHDT, CDR2 YYEEEE.

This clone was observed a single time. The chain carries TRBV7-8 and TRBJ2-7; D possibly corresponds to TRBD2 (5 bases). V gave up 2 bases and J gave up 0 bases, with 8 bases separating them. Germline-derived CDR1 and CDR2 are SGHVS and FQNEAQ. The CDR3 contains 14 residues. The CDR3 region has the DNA TGTGCCAGCAGCTTAACTAGACTCTCCTACGAGCAGTACTTC. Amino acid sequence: CASSLTRLSYEQYF.

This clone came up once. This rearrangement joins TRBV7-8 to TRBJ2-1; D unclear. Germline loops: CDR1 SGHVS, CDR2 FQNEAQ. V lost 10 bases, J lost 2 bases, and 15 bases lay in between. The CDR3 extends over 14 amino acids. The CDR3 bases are TGTGCCACGCAAACAGCGACAACCTACAATGAGCAGTTCTTC. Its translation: CATQTATTYNEQFF.

CDR3 in DNA: TGTGCCAGCAGTGAATTTAAGGGGGCCAGCTACACTGAAGCTTTCTTT. Its protein is CASSEFKGASYTEAFF. The chain uses TRBV6-1 and TRBJ1-1, with 7 bases aligning to TRBD1. The V gene end was trimmed by 2 bases and the J gene end by 3 bases; junction bases not matched to a gene: 9. Germline values: CDR1 MNHNS, CDR2 SASEGT. The CDR3 has 16 amino acids.

CDR3 loop: CASSQDAERVGEQYF. CDR3 sequence (DNA): TGTGCCAGCAGCCAAGATGCGGAAAGGGTGGGGGAGCAGTACTTC. The chain carries TRBV14 and TRBJ2-7, with unresolved D. The CDR3 runs to 15 residues. The V end lost 0 bases, the J end lost 7 bases, and 16 bases lay between the germline ends. Germline lookup yields CDR1 SGHDN and CDR2 FVKESK.

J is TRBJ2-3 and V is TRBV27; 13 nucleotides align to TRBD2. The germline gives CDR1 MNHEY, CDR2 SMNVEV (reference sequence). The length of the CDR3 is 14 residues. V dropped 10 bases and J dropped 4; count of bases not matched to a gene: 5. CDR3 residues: CATGLAGVADTQYF. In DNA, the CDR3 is TGTGCCACCGGACTAGCGGGAGTGGCAGATACGCAGTATTTT.

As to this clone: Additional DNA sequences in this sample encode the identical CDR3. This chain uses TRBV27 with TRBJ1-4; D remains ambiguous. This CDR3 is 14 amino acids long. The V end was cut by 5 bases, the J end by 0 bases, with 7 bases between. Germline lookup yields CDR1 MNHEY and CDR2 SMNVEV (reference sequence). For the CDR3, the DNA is TGTGCCAGCAGTCTAGTCGCAACTAATGAAAAACTGTTTTTT. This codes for CASSLVATNEKLFF.

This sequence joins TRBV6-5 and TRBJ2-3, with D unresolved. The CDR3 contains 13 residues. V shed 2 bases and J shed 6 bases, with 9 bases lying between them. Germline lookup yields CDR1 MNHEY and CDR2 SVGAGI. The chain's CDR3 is CASSYGDSDTQYF. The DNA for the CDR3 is TGTGCCAGCAGTTACGGAGATTCTGATACGCAGTATTTT.

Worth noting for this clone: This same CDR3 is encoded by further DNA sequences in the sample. The chain's CDR3 is CASSFGQLNEKLFF. The DNA of the CDR3 is TGTGCCAGCAGTTTCGGACAGCTTAATGAAAAACTGTTTTTT. The chain recombines TRBV28 with TRBJ1-4, with D maybe TRBD1 (6 bases). CDR1 is MDHEN and CDR2 is SYDVKM in the germline V gene. Trimming shortened V by 3 bases and J by 4 bases, and 9 bases separated the two germline ends. CDR3 length equals 14 residues.

The CDR3 loop reads CASSRVGTEAFF. DNA of the CDR3: TGTGCCAGCAGCCGAGTGGGCACTGAAGCTTTCTTT. The chain links TRBV13 to TRBJ1-1; D is uncertain. CDR1 and CDR2 (germline): PRHDT, FYEKMQ (reference sequence). V shed 5 bases and J shed 4 bases, with 8 bases lying between them. The CDR3 is 12 amino acids.